One sample yielded the 4 T cell receptor beta chains listed below, sequenced in a study of cytomegalovirus exposure and HLA in healthy donors. This PCR relied on a set of 60 Vbeta primers and 13 Jbeta primers. The table came from immunoSEQ multiplex PCR; TCRdb's copy has only in-frame clones and leaves some out. Among fewer than 250,000 clones listed, around 75% were seen once. The material sequenced was PBMCs. The receptors here all came from a woman aged 25 to 39 in good health and CMV-seropositive.

This clone was seen a handful of times. The chain combines TRBV6-4 with TRBJ1-6; 11 bases are a match to TRBD1. V shed 5 bases and J 7 bases; nucleotides not matched to a gene: 1. Germline loops: CDR1 MRHNA, CDR2 SNTAGT. The CDR3 covers 14 residues. The CDR3 here is CASSRDRGNSPLHF. In DNA form, the CDR3 reads TGTGCCAGCAGTCGGGACAGGGGGAATTCACCCCTCCACTTT.

V usage is TRBV5-1 and J usage is TRBJ2-7; 10 bases fit TRBD2. The CDR3 sequence is 14 residues long. With 5 bases clipped from V and 6 bases from J, the junction kept 8 bases outside the gene matches. Per germline, CDR1 SGHRS and CDR2 YFSETQ. The CDR3 region has the DNA TGCGCCAGCAGGAGGGCCAGCGGGAGGGGCGAGCAGTACTTC. Amino acid sequence: CASRRASGRGEQYF.

The chain recombines TRBV6-5 with TRBJ2-5; TRBD1 is a possible D gene (5 bases). This CDR3 is built from 16 residues. Germline V gives CDR1 MNHEY, CDR2 SVGAGI. V lost 1 base and J 4 bases, leaving 16 bases between the germline ends. For the CDR3, the DNA is TGTGCCAGCAGTTACTTCTCTCCAGGGCGAGCAGAGACCCAGTACTTC. Translated: CASSYFSPGRAETQYF.

The V and J genes are TRBV2 and TRBJ2-5, with 8 bases fitting TRBD1. The germline V gene encodes CDR1 SNHLY and CDR2 FYNNEI. The ends lost 9 bases at V and 5 bases at J; junction bases unmatched: 8. This CDR3 is 13 amino acids long. In DNA, the CDR3 is TGTGCCAGAGGACAGGGTATGAGCGAGACCCAGTACTTC. This sequence encodes CARGQGMSETQYF.